This record looks at one T cell receptor beta chain sequence and its context. Its antigen is undetermined. Trimming removed 5 bases at V and 1 base at J, with 11 bases between. Germline V gene lookup returns CDR1 SGHTA and CDR2 FQGNSA. This CDR3 contains 15 residues. The sample originates from a study of T cells after posttransplantation cyclophosphamide. Study-wide results and limits: TRB overlap between skin or GI tissue T cells and blood was limited.

The assay was immunoSEQ multiplex PCR, and TCRdb's table has in-frame clones only and misses some. The table records tens of thousands of clones, about 86% of them present only once. Material for sequencing was PBMCs. The clonotype comes from a man aged 25 to 40 with a blood cancer, CMV-positive, and with a related stem cell donor. This chain joins TRBV7-2 and TRBJ2-2; the D gene is possibly TRBD1 (6 bases). This chain's CDR3 is CASSRDRLNTGELFF. For the CDR3, the DNA is TGTGCCAGCAGCAGAGACAGGTTGAACACCGGGGAGCTGTTTTTT.